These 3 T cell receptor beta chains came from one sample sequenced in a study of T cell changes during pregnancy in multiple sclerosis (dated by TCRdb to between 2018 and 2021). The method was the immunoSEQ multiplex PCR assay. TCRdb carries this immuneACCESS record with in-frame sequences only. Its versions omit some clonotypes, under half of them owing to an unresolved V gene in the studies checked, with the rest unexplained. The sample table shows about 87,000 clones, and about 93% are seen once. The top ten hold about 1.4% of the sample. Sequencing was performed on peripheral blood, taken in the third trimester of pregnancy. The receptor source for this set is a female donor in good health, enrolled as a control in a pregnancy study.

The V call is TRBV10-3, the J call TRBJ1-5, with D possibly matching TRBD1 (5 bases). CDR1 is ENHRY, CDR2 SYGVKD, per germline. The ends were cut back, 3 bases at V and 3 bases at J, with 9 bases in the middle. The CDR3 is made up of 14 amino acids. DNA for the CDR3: TGTGCCATCAGTGACAGGGAACCCAATCAGCCCCAGCATTTT. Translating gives CAISDREPNQPQHF.

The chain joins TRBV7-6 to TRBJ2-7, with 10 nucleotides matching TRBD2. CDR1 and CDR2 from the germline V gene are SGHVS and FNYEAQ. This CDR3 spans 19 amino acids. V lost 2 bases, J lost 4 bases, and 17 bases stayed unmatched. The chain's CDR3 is CASSLRSGFGASGSYEQYF. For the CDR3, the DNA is TGTGCCAGCAGCTTAAGGTCGGGGTTCGGGGCTAGCGGGAGTTACGAGCAGTACTTC.

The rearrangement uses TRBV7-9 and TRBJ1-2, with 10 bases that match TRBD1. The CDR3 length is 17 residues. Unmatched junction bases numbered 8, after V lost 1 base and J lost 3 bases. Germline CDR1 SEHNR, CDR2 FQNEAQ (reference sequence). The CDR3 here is CASSLDYGTGVDYGYTF. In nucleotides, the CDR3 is TGTGCCAGCAGCTTAGATTACGGGACAGGGGTTGACTATGGCTACACCTTC.